Each of the 3 T cell receptor beta chains below was sequenced from the same sample in a study of a mutant IDH1 vaccine in newly diagnosed glioma. The protocol was immunoSEQ multiplex PCR, while the TCRdb copy is restricted to in-frame clones and leaves out a portion. Altogether around 61,000 clones are present, about 79% being singletons, with the ten largest covering 5% to 6%. The time point denotes: week 47, end of study. Every single dose of the vaccine, 300 ug of mutant IDH1 20-mer peptide, came with topical imiquimod. Their antigen targets remain unknown. The sample consisted of PBMCs, taken from a glioma patient whose treatment included an IDH1 peptide vaccine. Receptors originate from a man between 45 and 60 years old with glioma.

The V call is TRBV5-8, the J call TRBJ1-2, with 9 nucleotides matching TRBD1. The CDR3 is 15 amino acids. Germline V gene sequence: CDR1 SGHTS, CDR2 YDEGEE. V lost 4 bases to trimming and J lost 3 bases; unmatched junction nucleotides: 7. CDR3 loop: CASSARTGEDYGYTF. The CDR3 DNA reads TGTGCCAGCAGCGCTCGGACAGGGGAGGACTATGGCTACACCTTC.

The V call is TRBV6-1, the J call TRBJ1-1; 8 bases line up with TRBD1. V shed 5 bases and J 1 base; nucleotides not matched to a gene: 3. Germline CDR1 is MNHNS and CDR2 is SASEGT. This CDR3 is 14 amino acids long. CDR3 sequence reads: CASSPGQENTEAFF. CDR3 coding DNA: TGTGCCAGCAGTCCGGGACAGGAGAACACTGAAGCTTTCTTT.

V usage is TRBV5-6 and J usage is TRBJ1-3; TRBD1 agrees at 9 bases. The CDR3 loop spans 17 amino acids. Germline V gene data show CDR1 as SGHDT and CDR2 as YYEEEE. V shed 4 bases and J 0 bases; nucleotides not matched to a gene: 8. DNA of the CDR3: TGTGCCAGCAGCCCTGGACAGGGGCAAATCTCTGGAAACACCATATATTTT. Amino acids: CASSPGQGQISGNTIYF.